The clone carrying this TCR beta chain was detected a few times. Germline V CDR1 and CDR2: MDHEN, SYDVKM. Trimming left V 10 bases short and J 3 bases short, with 15 bases between. There are 13 residues in the CDR3. TCRdb used MiXCR to reprocess the RT-PCR reads, holding one entry per CDR3 protein. The data hold over 130,000 distinct CDR3 sequences, with 30% to 45% observed a single time. The data derive from a study of patients and donors after allogeneic stem cell transplantation. The clonotype comes from a human donor who was either an allogeneic HSCT recipient or a stem cell or donor lymphocyte infusion donor (not recorded which). It is not recorded whose cells these are; they may come from a transplant donor. What was sequenced was blood, either unsorted or a sorted T cell fraction (not recorded which). The V call is TRBV28, the J call TRBJ1-2, with D tentatively TRBD1 (6 bases). The CDR3 loop reads CAIPDRSDYGYTF. CDR3 sequence (DNA): TGTGCCATCCCCGACAGGTCGGACTATGGCTACACCTTC.